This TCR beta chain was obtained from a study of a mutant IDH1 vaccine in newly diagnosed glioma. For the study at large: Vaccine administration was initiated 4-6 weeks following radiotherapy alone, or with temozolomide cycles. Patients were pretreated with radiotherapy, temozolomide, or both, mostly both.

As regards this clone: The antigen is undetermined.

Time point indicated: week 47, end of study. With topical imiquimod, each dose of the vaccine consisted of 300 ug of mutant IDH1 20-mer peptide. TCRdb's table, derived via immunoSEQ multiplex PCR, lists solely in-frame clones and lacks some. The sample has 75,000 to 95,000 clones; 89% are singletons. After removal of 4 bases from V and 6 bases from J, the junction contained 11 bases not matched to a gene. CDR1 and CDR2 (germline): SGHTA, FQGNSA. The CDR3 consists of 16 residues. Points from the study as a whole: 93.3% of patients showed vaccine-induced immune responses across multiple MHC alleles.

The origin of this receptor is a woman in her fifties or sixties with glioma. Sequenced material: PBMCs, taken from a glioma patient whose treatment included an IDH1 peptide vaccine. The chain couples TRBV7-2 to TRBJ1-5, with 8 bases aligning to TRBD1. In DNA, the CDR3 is TGTGCCAGCAGCTCCCGTTCAGGGGGCCGGCGTCAGCCCCAGCATTTT. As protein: CASSSRSGGRRQPQHF.